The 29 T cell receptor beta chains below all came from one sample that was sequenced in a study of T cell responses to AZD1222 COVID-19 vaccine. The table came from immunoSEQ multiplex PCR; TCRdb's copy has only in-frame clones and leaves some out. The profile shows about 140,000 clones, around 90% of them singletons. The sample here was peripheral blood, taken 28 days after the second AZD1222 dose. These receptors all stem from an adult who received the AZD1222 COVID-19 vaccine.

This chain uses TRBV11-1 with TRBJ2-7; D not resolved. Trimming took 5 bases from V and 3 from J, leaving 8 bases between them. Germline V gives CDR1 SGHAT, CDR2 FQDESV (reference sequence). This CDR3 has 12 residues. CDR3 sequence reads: CASSLEGYEQYF. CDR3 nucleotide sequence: TGTGCCAGCAGCCTAGAAGGCTACGAGCAGTACTTC.

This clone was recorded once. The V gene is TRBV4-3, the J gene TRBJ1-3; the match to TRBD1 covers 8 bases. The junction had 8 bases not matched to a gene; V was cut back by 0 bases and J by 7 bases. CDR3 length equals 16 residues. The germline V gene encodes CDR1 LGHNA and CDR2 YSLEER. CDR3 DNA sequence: TGCGCCAGCAGCCAAGAGGGTGCAGGGGGCGCGAACACCATATATTTT. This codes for CASSQEGAGGANTIYF.

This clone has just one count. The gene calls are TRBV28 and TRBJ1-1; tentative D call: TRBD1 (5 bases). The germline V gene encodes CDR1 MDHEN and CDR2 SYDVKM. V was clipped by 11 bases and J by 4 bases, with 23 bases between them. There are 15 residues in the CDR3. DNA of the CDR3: TGTGCCGGTCGGGGCAGTGCGGCGGGATTCACTGAAGCTTTCTTT. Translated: CAGRGSAAGFTEAFF.

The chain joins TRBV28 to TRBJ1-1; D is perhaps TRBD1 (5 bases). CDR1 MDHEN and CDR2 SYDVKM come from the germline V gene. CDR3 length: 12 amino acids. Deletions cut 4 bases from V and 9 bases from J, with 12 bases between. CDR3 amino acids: CASSSVGGQAFF. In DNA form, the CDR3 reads TGTGCCAGCAGTTCAGTTGGGGGACAAGCTTTCTTT.

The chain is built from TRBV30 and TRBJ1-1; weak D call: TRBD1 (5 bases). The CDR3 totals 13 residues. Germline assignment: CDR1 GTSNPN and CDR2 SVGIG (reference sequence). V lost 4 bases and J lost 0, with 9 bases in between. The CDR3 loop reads CAWNPGVNTEAFF. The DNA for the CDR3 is TGTGCCTGGAACCCGGGGGTGAACACTGAAGCTTTCTTT.

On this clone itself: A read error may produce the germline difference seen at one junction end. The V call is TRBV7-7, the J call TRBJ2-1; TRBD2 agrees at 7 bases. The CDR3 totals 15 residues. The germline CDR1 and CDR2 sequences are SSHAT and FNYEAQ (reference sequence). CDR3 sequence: CASSSPASGHNEQFF. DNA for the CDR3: TGTGCTAGCAGCTCCCCGGCTAGCGGACACAATGAGCAGTTCTTC.

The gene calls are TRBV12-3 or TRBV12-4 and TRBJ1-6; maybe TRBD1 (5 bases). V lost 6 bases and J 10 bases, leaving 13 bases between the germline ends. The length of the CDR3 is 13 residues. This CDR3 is CASSRRGESPLHF. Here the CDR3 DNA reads TGTGCCAGCAGCCGGAGGGGTGAGTCACCCCTCCACTTT.

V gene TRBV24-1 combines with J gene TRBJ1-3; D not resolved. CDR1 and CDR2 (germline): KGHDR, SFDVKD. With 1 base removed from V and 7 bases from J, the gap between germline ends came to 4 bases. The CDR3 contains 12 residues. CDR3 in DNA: TGTGCCACCAGTGATTTCGACAACACCATATATTTT. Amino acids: CATSDFDNTIYF.

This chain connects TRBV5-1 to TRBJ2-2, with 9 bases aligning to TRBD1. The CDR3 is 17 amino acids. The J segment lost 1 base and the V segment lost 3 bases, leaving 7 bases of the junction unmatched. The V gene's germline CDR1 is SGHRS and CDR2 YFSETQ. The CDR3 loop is CASSSLPGQGNTGELFF. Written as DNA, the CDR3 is TGCGCCAGCAGCTCTCTACCGGGACAGGGGAACACCGGGGAGCTGTTTTTT.

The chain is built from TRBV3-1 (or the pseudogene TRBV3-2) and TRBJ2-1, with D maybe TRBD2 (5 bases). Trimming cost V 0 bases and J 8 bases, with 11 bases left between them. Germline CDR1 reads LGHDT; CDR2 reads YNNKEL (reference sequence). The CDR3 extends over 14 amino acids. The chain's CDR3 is CASSQDGPSHEQFF. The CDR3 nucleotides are TGTGCCAGCAGCCAAGACGGCCCTAGCCATGAGCAGTTCTTC.

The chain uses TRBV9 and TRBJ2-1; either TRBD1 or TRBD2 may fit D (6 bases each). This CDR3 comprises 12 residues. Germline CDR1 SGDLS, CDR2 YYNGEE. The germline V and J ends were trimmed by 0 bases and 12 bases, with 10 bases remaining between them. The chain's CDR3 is CASSVEEGGQFF. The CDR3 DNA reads TGTGCCAGCAGCGTAGAGGAGGGGGGGCAGTTCTTC.

This chain's CDR3 is CASRSGGVFSTDTQYF. CDR3 in DNA: TGTGCCAGCAGAAGCGGGGGTGTGTTTAGCACAGATACGCAGTATTTT. This chain joins TRBV7-2 and TRBJ2-3, with 8 bases lining up with TRBD2. Germline V lookup: CDR1 SGHTA, CDR2 FQGNSA. The CDR3 extends over 16 amino acids. V trimming: 6 bases; J trimming: 0 bases; junction bases outside the gene matches: 8.

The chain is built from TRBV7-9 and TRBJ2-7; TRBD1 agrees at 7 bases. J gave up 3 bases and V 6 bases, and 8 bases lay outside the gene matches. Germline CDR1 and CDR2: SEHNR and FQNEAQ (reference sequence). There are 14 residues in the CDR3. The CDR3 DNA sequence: TGTGCCAGCAGTCGTGGGGACAGCGACTACGAGCAGTACTTC. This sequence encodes CASSRGDSDYEQYF.

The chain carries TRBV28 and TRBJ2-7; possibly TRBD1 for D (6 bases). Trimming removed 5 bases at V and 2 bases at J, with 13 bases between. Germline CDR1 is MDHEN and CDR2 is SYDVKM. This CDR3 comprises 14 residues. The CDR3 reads CASSTMTGPYEQYF. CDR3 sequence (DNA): TGTGCCAGCAGTACCATGACAGGACCCTACGAGCAGTACTTC.

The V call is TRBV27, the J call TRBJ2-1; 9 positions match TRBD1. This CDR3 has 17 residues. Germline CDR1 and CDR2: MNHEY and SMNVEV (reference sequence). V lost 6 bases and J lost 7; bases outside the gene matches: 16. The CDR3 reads CASRGRERDREGNEQFF. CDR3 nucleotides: TGTGCCAGCAGAGGGAGGGAAAGGGACAGGGAGGGTAATGAGCAGTTCTTC.

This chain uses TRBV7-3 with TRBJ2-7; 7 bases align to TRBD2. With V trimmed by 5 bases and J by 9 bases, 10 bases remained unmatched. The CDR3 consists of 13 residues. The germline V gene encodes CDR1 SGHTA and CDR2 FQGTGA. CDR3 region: CASSPGGPIGQYF. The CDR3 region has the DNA TGTGCCAGCAGCCCGGGAGGCCCTATTGGGCAGTACTTC.

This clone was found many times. The CDR3 nucleotides are TGTGCCAGCGTCGCAGGTAGAGCGGGAGAGTTGAATGAGCAGTTCTTC. Translating it yields CASVAGRAGELNEQFF. This rearrangement joins TRBV5-5 to TRBJ2-1; 8 nucleotides align to TRBD2. The CDR3 extends over 16 amino acids. Germline trimming cut 7 bases from V and 7 bases from J; bases unmatched to any gene: 16. The V gene's germline CDR1 is SGHKS and CDR2 YYEKEE (reference sequence).

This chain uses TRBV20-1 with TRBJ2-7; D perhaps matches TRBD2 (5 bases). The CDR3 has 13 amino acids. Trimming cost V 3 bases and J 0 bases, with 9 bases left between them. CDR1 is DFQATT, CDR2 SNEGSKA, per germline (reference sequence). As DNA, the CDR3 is TGCAGTGCTAGTGACGGGAACTCCTACGAGCAGTACTTC. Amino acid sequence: CSASDGNSYEQYF.

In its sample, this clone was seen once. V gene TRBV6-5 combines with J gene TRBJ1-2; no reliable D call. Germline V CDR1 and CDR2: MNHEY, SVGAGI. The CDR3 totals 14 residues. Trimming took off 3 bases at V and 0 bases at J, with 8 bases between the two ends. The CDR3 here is CASSYGTANYGYTF. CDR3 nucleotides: TGTGCCAGCAGTTATGGTACGGCTAACTATGGCTACACCTTC.

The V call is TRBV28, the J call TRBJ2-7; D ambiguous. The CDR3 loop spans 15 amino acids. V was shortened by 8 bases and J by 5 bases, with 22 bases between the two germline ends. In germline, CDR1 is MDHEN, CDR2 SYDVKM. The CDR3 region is CASLSGGGVTHEQYF. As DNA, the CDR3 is TGTGCCAGCCTGAGTGGTGGTGGGGTCACGCACGAGCAGTACTTC.

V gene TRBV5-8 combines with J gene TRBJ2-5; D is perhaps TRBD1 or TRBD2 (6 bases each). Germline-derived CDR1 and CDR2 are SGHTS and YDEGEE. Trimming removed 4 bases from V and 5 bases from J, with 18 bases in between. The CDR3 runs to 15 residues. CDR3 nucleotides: TGTGCCAGCAGCCCCCAGGGGCGGGAATGGGAGACCCAGTACTTC. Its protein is CASSPQGREWETQYF.

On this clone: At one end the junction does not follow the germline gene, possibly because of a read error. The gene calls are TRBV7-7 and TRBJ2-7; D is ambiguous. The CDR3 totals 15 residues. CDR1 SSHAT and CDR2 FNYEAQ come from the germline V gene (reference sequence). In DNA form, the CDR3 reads TGTGCTAGCAGCCGTGGAATGGGTAGTTCCTACGAGCAGTACTTC. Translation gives CASSRGMGSSYEQYF.

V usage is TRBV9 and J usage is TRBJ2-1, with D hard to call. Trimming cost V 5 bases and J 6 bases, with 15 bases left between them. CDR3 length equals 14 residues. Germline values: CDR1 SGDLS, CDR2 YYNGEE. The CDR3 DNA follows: TGTGCCAGCAGTCCACCATTGGCGGTCAATGAGCAGTTCTTC. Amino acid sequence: CASSPPLAVNEQFF.

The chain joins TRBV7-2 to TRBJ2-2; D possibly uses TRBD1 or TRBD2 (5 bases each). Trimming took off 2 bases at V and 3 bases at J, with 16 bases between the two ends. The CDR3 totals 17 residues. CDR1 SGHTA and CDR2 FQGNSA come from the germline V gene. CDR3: CASSLTAGTQHTGELFF. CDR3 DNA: TGTGCCAGCAGCTTAACGGCCGGGACCCAACACACCGGGGAGCTGTTTTTT.

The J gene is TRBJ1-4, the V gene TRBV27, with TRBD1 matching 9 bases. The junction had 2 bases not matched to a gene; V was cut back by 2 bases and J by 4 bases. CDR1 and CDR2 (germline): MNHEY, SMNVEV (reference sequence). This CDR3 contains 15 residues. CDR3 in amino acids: CASSLQGQGNEKLFF. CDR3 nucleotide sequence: TGTGCCAGCAGTTTACAGGGACAGGGTAATGAAAAACTGTTTTTT.

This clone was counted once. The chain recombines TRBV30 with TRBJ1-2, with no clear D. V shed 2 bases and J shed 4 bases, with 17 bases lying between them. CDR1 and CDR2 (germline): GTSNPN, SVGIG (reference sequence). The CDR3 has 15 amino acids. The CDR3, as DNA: TGTGCCTGGAGTAACCGCGTTACGGGGTTCTATGGCTACACCTTC. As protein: CAWSNRVTGFYGYTF.

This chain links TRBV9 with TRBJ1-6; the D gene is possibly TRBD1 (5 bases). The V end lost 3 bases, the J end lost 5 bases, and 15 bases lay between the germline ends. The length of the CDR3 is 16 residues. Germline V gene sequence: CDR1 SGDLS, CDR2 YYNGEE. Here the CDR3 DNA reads TGTGCCAGCAGCGGAAGATCGGGACTGGATAATTCACCCCTCCACTTT. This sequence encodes CASSGRSGLDNSPLHF.

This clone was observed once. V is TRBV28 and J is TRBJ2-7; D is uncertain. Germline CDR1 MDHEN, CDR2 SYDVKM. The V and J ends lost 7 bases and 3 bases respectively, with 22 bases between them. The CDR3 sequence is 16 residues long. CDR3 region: CASNGHPVAPIYEQYF. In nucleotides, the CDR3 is TGTGCCAGCAACGGGCACCCGGTCGCGCCTATCTACGAGCAGTACTTC.

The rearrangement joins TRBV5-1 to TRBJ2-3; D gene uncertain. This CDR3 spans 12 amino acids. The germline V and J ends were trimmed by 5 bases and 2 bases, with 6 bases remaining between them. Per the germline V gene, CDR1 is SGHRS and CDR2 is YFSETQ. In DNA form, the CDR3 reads TGCGCCAGCAGACCAGACACAGATACGCAGTATTTT. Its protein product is CASRPDTDTQYF.